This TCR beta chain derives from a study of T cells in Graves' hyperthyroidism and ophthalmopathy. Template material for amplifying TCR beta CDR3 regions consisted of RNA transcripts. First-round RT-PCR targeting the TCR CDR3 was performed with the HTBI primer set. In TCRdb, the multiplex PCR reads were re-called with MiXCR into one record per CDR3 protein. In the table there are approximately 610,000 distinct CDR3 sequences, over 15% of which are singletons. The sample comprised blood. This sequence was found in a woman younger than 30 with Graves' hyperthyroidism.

The DNA for the CDR3 is TGTGCCAGCGCGACCGTTAGCGGGGGGGGGGATGAGCAGTTCTTC. It codes for CASATVSGGGDEQFF. The rearrangement joins TRBV6-1 to TRBJ2-1; 11 nucleotides match TRBD2. J was trimmed by 8 bases and V by 8 bases; bases with no gene match: 11. The CDR3 is made up of 15 amino acids. Germline CDR1 is MNHNS and CDR2 is SASEGT.